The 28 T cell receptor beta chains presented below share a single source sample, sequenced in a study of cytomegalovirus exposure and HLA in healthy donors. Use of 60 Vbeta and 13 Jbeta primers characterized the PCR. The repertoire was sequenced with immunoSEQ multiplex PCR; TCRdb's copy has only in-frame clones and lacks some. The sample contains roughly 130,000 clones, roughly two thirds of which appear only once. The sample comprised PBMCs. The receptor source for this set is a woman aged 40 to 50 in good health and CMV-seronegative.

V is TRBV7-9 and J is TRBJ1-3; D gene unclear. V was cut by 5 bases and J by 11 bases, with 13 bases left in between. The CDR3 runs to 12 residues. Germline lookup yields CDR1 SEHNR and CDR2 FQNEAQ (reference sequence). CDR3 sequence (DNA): TGTGCCAGCAGCCCGAGCGGCGGGGCCATATATTTT. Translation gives CASSPSGGAIYF.

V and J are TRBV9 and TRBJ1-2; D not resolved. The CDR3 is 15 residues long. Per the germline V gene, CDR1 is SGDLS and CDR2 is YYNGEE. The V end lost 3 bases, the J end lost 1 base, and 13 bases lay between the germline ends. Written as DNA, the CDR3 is TGTGCCAGCAGCGCTACAGAGCCCATTAACTATGGCTACACCTTC. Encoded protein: CASSATEPINYGYTF.

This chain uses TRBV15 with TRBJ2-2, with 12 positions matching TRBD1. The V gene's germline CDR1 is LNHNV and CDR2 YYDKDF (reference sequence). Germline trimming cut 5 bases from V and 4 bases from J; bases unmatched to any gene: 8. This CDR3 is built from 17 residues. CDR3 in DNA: TGTGCCACCAGCCCTATGGGGACAGGGGGCATCACCGGGGAGCTGTTTTTT. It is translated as CATSPMGTGGITGELFF.

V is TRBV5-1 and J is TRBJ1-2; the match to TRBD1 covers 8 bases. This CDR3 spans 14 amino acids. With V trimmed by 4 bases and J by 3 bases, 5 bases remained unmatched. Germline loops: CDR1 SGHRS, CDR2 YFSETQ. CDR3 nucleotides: TGCGCCAGCAGCCTGGACAGGGATTACTATGGCTACACCTTC. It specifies CASSLDRDYYGYTF.

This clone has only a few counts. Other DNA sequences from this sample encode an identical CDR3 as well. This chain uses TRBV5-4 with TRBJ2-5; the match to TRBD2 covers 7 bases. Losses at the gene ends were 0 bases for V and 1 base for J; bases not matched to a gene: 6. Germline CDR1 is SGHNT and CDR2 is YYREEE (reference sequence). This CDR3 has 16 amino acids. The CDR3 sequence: CASSLVGGGPQETQYF. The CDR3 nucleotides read TGTGCCAGCAGCTTGGTCGGCGGGGGACCCCAAGAGACCCAGTACTTC. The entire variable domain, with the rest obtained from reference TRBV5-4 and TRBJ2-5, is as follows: ETGVTQSPTHLIKTRGQQVTLRCSSQSGHNTVSWYQQALGQGPQFIFQYYREEENGRGNFPPRFSGLQFPNYSSELNVNALELDDSALYLCASSLVGGGPQETQYFGPGTRLLVL.

The CDR3 DNA reads TGTGCCAGCAGCCGGGGACAGGGGGCCGCAGATACGCAGTATTTT. This translates into CASSRGQGAADTQYF. The gene calls are TRBV7-2 and TRBJ2-3, with TRBD1 matching 12 bases. V dropped 5 bases and J dropped 4; count of bases not matched to a gene: 4. The CDR3 covers 15 residues. CDR1 and CDR2 (germline): SGHTA, FQGNSA.

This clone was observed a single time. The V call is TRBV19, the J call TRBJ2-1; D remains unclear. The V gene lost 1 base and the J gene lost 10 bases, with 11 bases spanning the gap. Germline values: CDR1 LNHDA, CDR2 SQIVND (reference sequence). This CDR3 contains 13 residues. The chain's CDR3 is CASSIGIRAEQFF. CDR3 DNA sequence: TGTGCCAGTAGTATAGGTATTCGAGCCGAGCAGTTCTTC.

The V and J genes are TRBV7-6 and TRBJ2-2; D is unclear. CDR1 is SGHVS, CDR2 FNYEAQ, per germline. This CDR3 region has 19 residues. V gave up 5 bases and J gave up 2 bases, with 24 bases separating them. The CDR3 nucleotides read TGTGCCAGCAGCCCTGACCCCTACCCCGACACTCCAAACACCGGGGAGCTGTTTTTT. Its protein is CASSPDPYPDTPNTGELFF.

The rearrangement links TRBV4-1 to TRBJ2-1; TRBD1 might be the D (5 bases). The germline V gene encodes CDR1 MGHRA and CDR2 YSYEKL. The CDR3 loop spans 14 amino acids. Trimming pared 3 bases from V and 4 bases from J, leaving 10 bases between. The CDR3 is CASSHLSGYNEQFF. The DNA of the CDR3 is TGCGCCAGCAGCCATCTGTCAGGGTACAATGAGCAGTTCTTC.

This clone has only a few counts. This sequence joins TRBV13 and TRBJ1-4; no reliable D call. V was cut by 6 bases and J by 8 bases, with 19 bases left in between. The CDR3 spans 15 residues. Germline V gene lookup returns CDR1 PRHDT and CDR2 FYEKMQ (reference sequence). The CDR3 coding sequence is TGTGCCAGCAGGGGAACCGGGATATCGGGGGAAAAACTGTTTTTT. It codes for CASRGTGISGEKLFF.

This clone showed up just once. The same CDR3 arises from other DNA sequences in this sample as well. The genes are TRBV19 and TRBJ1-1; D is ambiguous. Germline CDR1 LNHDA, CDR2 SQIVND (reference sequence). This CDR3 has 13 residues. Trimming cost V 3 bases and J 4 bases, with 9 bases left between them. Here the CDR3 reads CASSIGRSTEAFF. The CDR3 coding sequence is TGTGCCAGTAGTATCGGTCGGTCCACTGAAGCTTTCTTT.

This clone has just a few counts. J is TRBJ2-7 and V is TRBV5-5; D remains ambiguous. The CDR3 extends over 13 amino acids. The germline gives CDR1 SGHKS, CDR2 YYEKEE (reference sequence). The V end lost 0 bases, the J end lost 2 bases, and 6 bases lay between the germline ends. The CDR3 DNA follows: TGTGCCAGCAGCTTGGAGCGAACCTACGAGCAGTACTTC. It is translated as CASSLERTYEQYF.

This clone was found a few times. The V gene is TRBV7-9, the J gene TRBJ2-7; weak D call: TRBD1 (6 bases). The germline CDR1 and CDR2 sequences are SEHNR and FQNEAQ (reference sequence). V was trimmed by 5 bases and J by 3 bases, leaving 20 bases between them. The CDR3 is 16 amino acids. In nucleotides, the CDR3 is TGTGCCAGCAGCGTACTCTCCTGGGGGCCTCTCTACGAGCAGTACTTC. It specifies CASSVLSWGPLYEQYF.

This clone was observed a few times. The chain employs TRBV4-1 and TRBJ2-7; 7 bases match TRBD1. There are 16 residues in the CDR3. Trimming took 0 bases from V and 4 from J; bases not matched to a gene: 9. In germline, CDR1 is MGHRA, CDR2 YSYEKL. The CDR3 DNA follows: TGCGCCAGCAGCCAAGATACATCAGGGGGTCGGTACGAGCAGTACGTC. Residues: CASSQDTSGGRYEQYV.

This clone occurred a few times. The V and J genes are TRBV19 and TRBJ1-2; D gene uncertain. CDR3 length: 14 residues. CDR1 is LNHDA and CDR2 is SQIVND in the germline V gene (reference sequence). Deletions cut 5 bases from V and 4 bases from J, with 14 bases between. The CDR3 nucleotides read TGTGCCAGTAGTGACACCCTGTCAGCCTATGGCTACACCTTC. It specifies CASSDTLSAYGYTF.

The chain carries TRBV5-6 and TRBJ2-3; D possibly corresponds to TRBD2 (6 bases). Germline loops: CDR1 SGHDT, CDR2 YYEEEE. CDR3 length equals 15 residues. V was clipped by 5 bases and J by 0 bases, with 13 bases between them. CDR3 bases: TGTGCCAGCAGTCGGGACTTAACTAGCACAGATACGCAGTATTTT. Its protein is CASSRDLTSTDTQYF.

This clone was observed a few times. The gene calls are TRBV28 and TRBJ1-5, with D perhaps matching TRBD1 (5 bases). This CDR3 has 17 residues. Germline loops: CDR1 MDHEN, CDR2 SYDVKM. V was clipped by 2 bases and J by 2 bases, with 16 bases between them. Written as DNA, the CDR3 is TGTGCCAGCAGTTTACCCTCGGGGGGAGGGGGCAATCAGCCCCAGCATTTT. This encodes CASSLPSGGGGNQPQHF.

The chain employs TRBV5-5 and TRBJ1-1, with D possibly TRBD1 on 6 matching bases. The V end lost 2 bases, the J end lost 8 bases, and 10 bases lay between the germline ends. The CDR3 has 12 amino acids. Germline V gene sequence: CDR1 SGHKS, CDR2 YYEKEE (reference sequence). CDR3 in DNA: TGTGCCAGCAGCTTTTTAGACAGGGAAGCTTTCTTT. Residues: CASSFLDREAFF.

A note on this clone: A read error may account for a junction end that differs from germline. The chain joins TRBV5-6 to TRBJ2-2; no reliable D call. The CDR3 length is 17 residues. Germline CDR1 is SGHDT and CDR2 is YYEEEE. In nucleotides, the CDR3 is TGTGCCAGCAGCTTGATATACGCAGGATCGAACGCCGGGGAGCTGTTTTTT. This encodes CASSLIYAGSNAGELFF.

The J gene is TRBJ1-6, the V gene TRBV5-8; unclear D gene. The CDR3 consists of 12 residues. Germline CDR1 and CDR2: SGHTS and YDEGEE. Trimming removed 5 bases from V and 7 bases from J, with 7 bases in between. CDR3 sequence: CASSPRNSPLHF. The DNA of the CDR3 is TGTGCCAGCAGTCCGAGAAATTCACCCCTCCACTTT.

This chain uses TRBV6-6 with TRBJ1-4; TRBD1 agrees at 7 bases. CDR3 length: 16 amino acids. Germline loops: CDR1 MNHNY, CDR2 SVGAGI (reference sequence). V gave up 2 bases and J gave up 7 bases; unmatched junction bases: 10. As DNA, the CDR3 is TGTGCCAGCAGTTACCGAACCCGACAGGGAGTTGAAAAACTGTTTTTT. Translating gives CASSYRTRQGVEKLFF.

In nucleotides, the CDR3 is TGTGCCAGCAGTGACAGGGCACGCTCCTATAATTCACCCCTCCACTTT. Amino acid sequence: CASSDRARSYNSPLHF. The rearrangement uses TRBV2 and TRBJ1-6; possible D gene TRBD1, 5 bases. The germline V gene has CDR1 SNHLY and CDR2 FYNNEI. The germline V and J ends were trimmed by 3 bases and 0 bases, with 9 bases remaining between them. The CDR3 has 16 residues.

This CDR3 reads CASSLAGLAAGPYGYTF. In nucleotides, the CDR3 is TGCGCCAGCAGCTTGGCCGGATTAGCGGCGGGCCCTTATGGCTACACCTTC. The chain joins TRBV5-1 to TRBJ1-2; D ambiguous. The germline CDR1 and CDR2 sequences are SGHRS and YFSETQ. CDR3 size: 17 residues. Trimming cost V 0 bases and J 5 bases, with 20 bases left between them.

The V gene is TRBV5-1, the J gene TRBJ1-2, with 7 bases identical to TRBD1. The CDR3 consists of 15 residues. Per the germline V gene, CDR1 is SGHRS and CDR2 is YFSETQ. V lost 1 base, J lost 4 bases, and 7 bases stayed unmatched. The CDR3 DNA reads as TGCGCCAGCAGCTTGCTCCAGGGGGTGGGCTATGGCTACACCTTC. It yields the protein CASSLLQGVGYGYTF.

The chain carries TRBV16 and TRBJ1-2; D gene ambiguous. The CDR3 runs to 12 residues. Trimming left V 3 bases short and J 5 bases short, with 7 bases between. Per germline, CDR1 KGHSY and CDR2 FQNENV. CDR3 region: CASSQSTYGYTF. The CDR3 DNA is TGTGCCAGCAGCCAGTCTACGTATGGCTACACCTTC.

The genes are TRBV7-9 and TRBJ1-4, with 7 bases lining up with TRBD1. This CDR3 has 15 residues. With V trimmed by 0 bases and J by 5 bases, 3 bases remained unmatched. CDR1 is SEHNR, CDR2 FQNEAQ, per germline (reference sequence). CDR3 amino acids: CASSLAGTENEKLFF. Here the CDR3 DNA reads TGTGCCAGCAGCTTAGCGGGGACAGAAAATGAAAAACTGTTTTTT.

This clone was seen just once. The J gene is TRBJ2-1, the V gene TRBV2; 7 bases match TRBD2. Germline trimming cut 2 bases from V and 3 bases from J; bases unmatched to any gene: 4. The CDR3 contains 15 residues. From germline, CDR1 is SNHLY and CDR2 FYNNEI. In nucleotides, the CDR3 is TGTGCCAGCAGTGAATGGGGGGGGTTCTACAATGAGCAGTTCTTC. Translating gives CASSEWGGFYNEQFF.

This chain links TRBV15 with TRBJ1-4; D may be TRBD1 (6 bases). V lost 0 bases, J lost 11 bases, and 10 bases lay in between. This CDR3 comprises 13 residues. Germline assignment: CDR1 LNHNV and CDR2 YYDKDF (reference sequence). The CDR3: CATSREQGRKLFF. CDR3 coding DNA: TGTGCCACCAGCAGAGAACAGGGAAGGAAACTGTTTTTT.